The clone carrying this TCR beta chain was detected only a few times. V was shortened by 5 bases and J by 6 bases, with 10 bases between the two germline ends. There are 12 residues in the CDR3. The germline CDR1 and CDR2 sequences are PRHDT and FYEKMQ (reference sequence). This sample was taken from a study of cytomegalovirus exposure and HLA in healthy donors. PCR amplification relied on 60 Vbeta primers (plus 13 Jbeta primers). Clones were sequenced by immunoSEQ multiplex PCR, and TCRdb holds only the in-frame ones, with some missing. The sample lists roughly 100,000 clones; roughly 15% were seen once.

The source is a female donor in good health and CMV-seronegative. Input material: PBMCs. The chain has TRBV13 and TRBJ1-1; maybe TRBD1 (5 bases). The CDR3 is CASSQDTPEAFF. The CDR3 DNA sequence: TGTGCCAGCAGCCAGGACACCCCTGAAGCTTTCTTT. Full variable domain (rest looked up from reference TRBV13 and TRBJ1-1): AAGVIQSPRHLIKEKRETATLKCYPIPRHDTVYWYQQGPGQDPQFLISFYEKMQSDKGSIPDRFSAQQFSDYHSELNMSSLELGDSALYFCASSQDTPEAFFGQGTRLTVV.